The 6 T cell receptor beta chains listed next were all sequenced from one sample in a study of cytomegalovirus exposure and HLA in healthy donors (dated 2017 in TCRdb). The method was the immunoSEQ multiplex PCR assay. The immuneACCESS repertoire file appears here via TCRdb, limited to in-frame rearrangements. These files lack a portion of the clones; in checked studies, under half of the deficit traces to unresolved V genes, and the cause of the others is not known. This sample gives about 73,000 clones in total; 70% to 90% of them show up just once. 3.5% to 4.5% of the sample is in the top ten clones. The sample consisted of PBMCs. These receptors originate from a woman under 30 in good health and CMV-seropositive.

CDR3 DNA sequence: TGTGCCAGCAGTTTATCAGGGGGCGCAAACCCCTCCTATGGCTACACCTTC. The encoded protein is CASSLSGGANPSYGYTF. V usage is TRBV27 and J usage is TRBJ1-2; 7 bases line up with TRBD1. The V gene's germline CDR1 is MNHEY and CDR2 SMNVEV (reference sequence). The CDR3 totals 17 residues. V trimming: 0 bases; J trimming: 4 bases; junction bases outside the gene matches: 11.

The rearrangement joins TRBV29-1 to TRBJ2-7, with D perhaps TRBD2 (5 bases). Trimming removed 4 bases at V and 2 bases at J, with 12 bases between. This CDR3 comprises 13 residues. CDR1 and CDR2 from the germline V gene are SQVTM and ANQGSEA. The CDR3 reads CSVGETEPYEQYF. DNA of the CDR3: TGCAGCGTTGGGGAGACCGAACCCTACGAGCAGTACTTC.

The gene calls are TRBV30 and TRBJ1-2; D possibly corresponds to TRBD1 (5 bases). From germline, CDR1 is GTSNPN and CDR2 SVGIG (reference sequence). This CDR3 spans 13 amino acids. V was shortened by 1 base and J by 4 bases, with 10 bases between the two germline ends. CDR3 protein: CAWSAGLTYGYTF. CDR3 coding DNA: TGTGCCTGGAGTGCAGGGTTAACCTATGGCTACACCTTC.

This clone occurred once. CDR3 DNA sequence: TGCGCCAGCAGTGATCGGATCGGGCGGGGGGAAAGCACAGATACGCAGTATTTT. Amino acid sequence: CASSDRIGRGESTDTQYF. This chain joins TRBV10-1 and TRBJ2-3, with 8 nucleotides matching TRBD2. Germline V CDR1 and CDR2: WNHNN, SYGVQD (reference sequence). The CDR3 spans 18 residues. The V segment lost 3 bases and the J segment 0 bases; nucleotides outside the gene matches: 11.

This chain joins TRBV7-8 and TRBJ1-1; tentative D call: TRBD1 (6 bases). The germline gives CDR1 SGHVS, CDR2 FQNEAQ. The length of the CDR3 is 16 residues. Trimming cost V 5 bases and J 3 bases, with 19 bases left between them. This CDR3 reads CASSLTDRDIDTEAFF. As DNA, the CDR3 is TGTGCCAGCAGCCTGACCGACCGGGACATCGACACTGAAGCTTTCTTT.

This clone was detected only a few times. V is TRBV6-5 and J is TRBJ1-6, with D maybe TRBD1 (6 bases). CDR1 and CDR2 (germline): MNHEY, SVGAGI. Trimming shortened V by 2 bases and J by 7 bases, and 9 bases separated the two germline ends. The CDR3 is 14 residues long. The CDR3 DNA follows: TGTGCCAGCAGTTACCGGGACACCAATTCACCCCTCCACTTT. Protein product: CASSYRDTNSPLHF.